A single sample gave rise to the 5 T cell receptor beta chains below, sequenced in a study of shared clonotypes between healthy human individuals. Sequencing used immunoSEQ multiplex PCR; TCRdb keeps in-frame clones, though not all of them. This sample yields some 1 million clones, of which roughly 70% are seen a single time; approximately 1.5% belongs to the top ten. Sequencing used memory CD4+ T cells sorted from blood. The subset is: CD45RA-negative fraction. Receptors were obtained from a man aged 18 to 30 in good health.

Here the CDR3 reads CASSAGLADTYEQYF. In DNA, the CDR3 is TGTGCCAGCAGCGCCGGACTAGCGGACACCTACGAGCAGTACTTC. The V call is TRBV9, the J call TRBJ2-7; 10 positions agree with TRBD2. The CDR3 runs to 15 residues. With V trimmed by 3 bases and J by 2 bases, 5 bases remained unmatched. Germline V gives CDR1 SGDLS, CDR2 YYNGEE.

The chain carries TRBV6-4 and TRBJ2-3; D is possibly TRBD2 (7 bases). The CDR3 extends over 14 amino acids. The germline V gene has CDR1 MRHNA and CDR2 SNTAGT. Deletions cut 5 bases from V and 3 bases from J, with 12 bases between. The CDR3, as DNA: TGTGCCAGCAGTCCGGGGGGCGGGACAGATACGCAGTATTTT. Translating it yields CASSPGGGTDTQYF.

The chain employs TRBV28 and TRBJ1-1; D gene uncertain. Germline V gives CDR1 MDHEN, CDR2 SYDVKM. The CDR3 has 13 residues. V lost 2 bases and J 5 bases, leaving 9 bases between the germline ends. The CDR3 DNA follows: TGTGCCAGCAGTTTAGGTAGGGAGACTGAAGCTTTCTTT. Translation gives CASSLGRETEAFF. Together with reference TRBV28 and TRBJ1-1, the CDR3 gives the full variable domain: DVKVTQSSRYLVKRTGEKVFLECVQDMDHENMFWYRQDPGLGLRLIYFSYDVKMKEKGDIPEGYSVSREKKERFSLILESASTNQTSMYLCASSLGRETEAFFGQGTRLTVV.

The rearrangement links TRBV11-2 to TRBJ2-1, with TRBD2 identical over 9 bases. The J segment lost 2 bases and the V segment lost 5 bases, leaving 16 bases of the junction unmatched. From germline, CDR1 is SGHAT and CDR2 FQNNGV. CDR3 size: 19 residues. The CDR3 nucleotides are TGTGCCAGCAGCCCCCTGCGGGGCGCCGGGACTAGCCCCTACAATGAGCAGTTCTTC. Translation gives CASSPLRGAGTSPYNEQFF.

V usage is TRBV18 and J usage is TRBJ2-7, with a tentative D call TRBD2 (6 bases). Germline CDR1 reads KGHSH; CDR2 reads LQKENI. The CDR3 covers 15 residues. V was trimmed by 3 bases and J by 7 bases, leaving 19 bases between them. CDR3 sequence reads: CASSPPGLATREQYF. The CDR3 DNA reads TGTGCCAGCTCACCTCCGGGACTGGCAACTCGAGAGCAGTACTTC.